This is a list of T cell receptor beta chains from one sample in a study of T cells after yellow fever vaccination. TCRdb ran MiXCR on the 5' RACE reads and lists one entry per CDR3 protein. This sample has a few hundred thousand distinct CDR3 sequences, with about 7.8% found just once. Source: PBMCs, taken roughly 45 days after the first yellow fever vaccination. All receptors derive from a man younger than 35 who received the YFV17D yellow fever vaccine. The CDR3 runs from the conserved cysteine through the conserved F or W. A D gene is named only where the DNA matches it firmly. The listing skips clone size in some rows; elsewhere it reads once, few, many or a size class.

TRBJ2-2	-	few	TRBV4-3	TGCGCCAGCAGCCAAATTCTAGCGAACACCGGGGAGCTGTTTTTT	CASSQILANTGELFF
TRBJ2-2	-	few	TRBV19	TGTGCCGGGACCGCAACCCTGTGGGTGATGTTTTTT	CAGTATLWVMFF
TRBJ1-1	-	few	TRBV7-2	TGTGCCAGCAGCTTAGTCGGGGGCGCGGGCACTGAAGCTTTCTTT	CASSLVGGAGTEAFF
TRBJ2-5	-	few	TRBV15	TGTGCCACCAGCAGAGGATCCCGGGGGCAAGAGACCCAGTACTTC	CATSRGSRGQETQYF
TRBJ2-6	TRBD1	-	TRBV10-3	TGTGCCATCAACGGGAGACAGGGGGCGGATGGGGCCAACGTCCTGACTTTC	CAINGRQGADGANVLTF
TRBJ2-3	-	-	TRBV4-2	TGTGCCAGCAGCCAAGGGCCTGATATGGATACGCAGTATTTT	CASSQGPDMDTQYF
TRBJ1-2	TRBD1	-	TRBV2	TGTGCCAGCACTCCCGGACAGGGGAGCTATGGCTACACCTTC	CASTPGQGSYGYTF
TRBJ1-1	-	-	TRBV5-4	TGTGCCAGCAGCTTGCAACAGAGCCTGAACACTGAAGCTTTCTTT	CASSLQQSLNTEAFF
TRBJ1-1	-	few	TRBV29-1	TGCAGCGTGGGTCAGGGATTCAACACTGAAGCTTTCTTT	CSVGQGFNTEAFF
TRBJ1-2	TRBD1	-	TRBV11-2	TGTGCCAGCAGCTCCCTGACAGGGAATGGCTACACCTTC	CASSSLTGNGYTF
TRBJ1-5	-	few	TRBV28	TGTGCCAGCAGTTTACCAGGGCAGGGCGGGAAGCCCCAGCATTTT	CASSLPGQGGKPQHF
TRBJ2-3	TRBD1	few	TRBV5-1	TGCGCCAGCAGCCAAGGACAGGGGGCCACAGATACGCAGTATTTT	CASSQGQGATDTQYF
TRBJ1-1	TRBD1	many	TRBV12-3/TRBV12-4	TGTGCCAGCAGCCAGACAGGGACGGGCCCTGAAGCTTTCTTT	CASSQTGTGPEAFF
TRBJ1-5	TRBD1	-	TRBV4-1	TGCGCCAGCAGCCAACGGACAGGGAGTCAGCCCCAGCATTTT	CASSQRTGSQPQHF
TRBJ1-4	-	-	TRBV4-1	TGCGCCAGCAGCCAAGCAATGGGAAAACTGTTTTTT	CASSQAMGKLFF
TRBJ2-3	TRBD1	few	TRBV15	TGTGCCACCAGCAGAGTCTCACCGGGACAGGGGGCAAGATATACGCAGTATTTT	CATSRVSPGQGARYTQYF
TRBJ2-2	-	-	TRBV15	TGTGCCACCAGCGAACGCAGGGAGGTGGGCACCGGGGAGCTGTTTTTT	CATSERREVGTGELFF
TRBJ2-7	TRBD1	few	TRBV12-3/TRBV12-4	TGTGCCAGCAGGGCCCGACAGGGGTCCTACGAGCAGTACTTC	CASRARQGSYEQYF
TRBJ1-1	-	-	TRBV29-1	TGCAGCGCTGTCGGTATGCTCACTGAAGCTTTCTTT	CSAVGMLTEAFF
TRBJ2-5	-	many	TRBV10-2	TGCGCCAGCAGTGGCCGCGGTGGCGAGACCCAGTACTTC	CASSGRGGETQYF
TRBJ1-4	-	few	TRBV7-6	TGTGCCAGCAGCCTAGGCGGAGCGTATGGTGAAAAACTGTTTTTT	CASSLGGAYGEKLFF
TRBJ1-1	-	few	TRBV12-3/TRBV12-4	TGTGCCAGCAGTTCCCGCAAACAGGGTAACACTGAAGCTTTCTTT	CASSSRKQGNTEAFF
TRBJ1-5	-	few	TRBV4-3	TGCGCCAGCAGCCAAGGTCGGGGCCCTCTTCAGCCCCAGCATTTT	CASSQGRGPLQPQHF
TRBJ2-6	-	few	TRBV20-1	TGCAGTGTCTCTTTATCCGGGGCCAACGTCCTGACTTTC	CSVSLSGANVLTF
TRBJ1-1	TRBD1	-	TRBV12-3/TRBV12-4	TGTGCCAGCATCCGGGACAGGGGGGTCACTGAAGCTTTCTTT	CASIRDRGVTEAFF
TRBJ1-6	-	-	TRBV12-3/TRBV12-4	TGTGCCAGCAGACGGACAGACGCTTCACCCCTCCACTTT	CASRRTDASPLHF
TRBJ1-3	-	few	TRBV7-9	TGTGCCAGCAGCCTTAAGGACTCTGGAAACACCATATATTTT	CASSLKDSGNTIYF
TRBJ2-5	TRBD1	few	TRBV6-5	TGTGCCAGCAGTTACTCGTGGACAGGCCAAGAGACCCAGTACTTC	CASSYSWTGQETQYF
TRBJ1-2	-	-	TRBV15	TGTGCCACCAGCAGAGAGTCAGGGGCAATCTATGGCTACACCTTC	CATSRESGAIYGYTF
TRBJ2-1	TRBD2	few	TRBV20-1	TGCAGTGCTAGAGAGCCCCTAGGGAGGGATGAGCAGTTCTTC	CSAREPLGRDEQFF
TRBJ1-2	TRBD1	few	TRBV7-9	TGTGCCAGCAGCTACAGGGGGCAGACCTATGGCTACACCTTC	CASSYRGQTYGYTF
TRBJ2-3	-	few	TRBV9	TGTGCCAGCAGCGCTCGGGCGGGGTATACGCAGTATTTT	CASSARAGYTQYF
TRBJ2-1	TRBD2	-	TRBV11-2	TGTGCCAGCAGCTTAGACCCTAGCGGGGGAAAGCAGTTCTTC	CASSLDPSGGKQFF
TRBJ1-1	-	few	TRBV18	TGTGCCAGCTCACCAAGTCTAGCTATGAACACTGAAGCTTTCTTT	CASSPSLAMNTEAFF
TRBJ1-1	-	-	TRBV20-1	TGCAGTGCGTCTTCCCCAGGGCTTGAAGCTTTCTTT	CSASSPGLEAFF
TRBJ2-7	-	few	TRBV5-4	TGTGCCAGCAGCTTCGGTCCAGGGGTGAACGAGCAGTACTTC	CASSFGPGVNEQYF
TRBJ2-7	TRBD1	few	TRBV20-1	TGCAGTGCTAGGTCCGACAGGGCCTACGAGCAGTACTTC	CSARSDRAYEQYF